This is a list of T cell receptor beta chains from one sample in a study of cytomegalovirus exposure and HLA in healthy donors. TCRdb's copy holds only in-frame clones and misses some; the assay was immunoSEQ multiplex PCR. The sample data list approximately 70,000 clones. Sequenced material: PBMCs. These receptors were obtained from a middle-aged woman in good health and CMV-seropositive. Both conserved end residues are part of each CDR3. Fields, in order: J gene, CDR3 length, V gene, D gene, CDR3 protein, CDR3 DNA. D genes are given only for firm matches.

J gene: TRBJ1-1
CDR3 length: 13
V gene: TRBV7-8
D gene: -
CDR3 protein: CASSLDRNTEAFF
CDR3 DNA: TGTGCCAGCAGCTTAGACAGGAACACTGAAGCTTTCTTT

J gene: TRBJ2-2
CDR3 length: 15
V gene: TRBV27
D gene: -
CDR3 protein: CASSWGQGLTGELFF
CDR3 DNA: TGTGCCAGCAGTTGGGGGCAGGGGTTAACCGGGGAGCTGTTTTTT

J gene: TRBJ2-7
CDR3 length: 14
V gene: TRBV25-1
D gene: -
CDR3 protein: CASSEYLSVDEQYF
CDR3 DNA: TGTGCCAGCAGTGAATATTTAAGTGTAGACGAGCAGTACTTC

J gene: TRBJ1-4
CDR3 length: 14
V gene: TRBV4-1
D gene: -
CDR3 protein: CASRLRAYNEKLFF
CDR3 DNA: TGCGCCAGCAGGCTCAGGGCTTACAATGAAAAACTGTTTTTT

J gene: TRBJ1-1
CDR3 length: 15
V gene: TRBV28
D gene: -
CDR3 protein: CASSLYRDGNTEAFF
CDR3 DNA: TGTGCCAGCAGTTTATACAGGGATGGCAACACTGAAGCTTTCTTT

J gene: TRBJ2-3
CDR3 length: 17
V gene: TRBV10-2
D gene: -
CDR3 protein: CASRGGPSGLSTDTQYF
CDR3 DNA: TGCGCCAGCAGGGGTGGGCCTTCAGGGCTCAGCACAGATACGCAGTATTTT

J gene: TRBJ2-7
CDR3 length: 14
V gene: TRBV5-1
D gene: -
CDR3 protein: CASSLDGRAAEQYF
CDR3 DNA: TGCGCCAGCAGCTTGGACGGCAGGGCGGCCGAGCAGTACTTC

J gene: TRBJ2-7
CDR3 length: 15
V gene: TRBV7-2
D gene: -
CDR3 protein: CASTLSRDTYYEQYF
CDR3 DNA: TGTGCCAGCACCCTATCCCGGGACACGTACTACGAGCAGTACTTC

J gene: TRBJ2-1
CDR3 length: 17
V gene: TRBV7-6
D gene: -
CDR3 protein: CASSLVRSASDYNEQFF
CDR3 DNA: TGTGCCAGCAGCTTAGTAAGGTCGGCTAGCGACTACAATGAGCAGTTCTTC

J gene: TRBJ2-3
CDR3 length: 15
V gene: TRBV5-1
D gene: TRBD2
CDR3 protein: CASRESGRHTDTQYF
CDR3 DNA: TGCGCCAGCAGGGAAAGCGGGAGGCACACAGATACGCAGTATTTT

J gene: TRBJ2-5
CDR3 length: 15
V gene: TRBV27
D gene: -
CDR3 protein: CASSLIWGEWETQYF
CDR3 DNA: TGTGCCAGCAGTTTGATATGGGGGGAATGGGAGACCCAGTACTTC

J gene: TRBJ1-3
CDR3 length: 16
V gene: TRBV5-1
D gene: -
CDR3 protein: CASSLATGWDGNTIYF
CDR3 DNA: TGCGCCAGCAGCTTGGCTACAGGGTGGGACGGAAACACCATATATTTT

J gene: TRBJ1-1
CDR3 length: 12
V gene: TRBV29-1
D gene: -
CDR3 protein: CSAGGLYTEAFF
CDR3 DNA: TGCAGCGCGGGGGGATTATACACTGAAGCTTTCTTT

J gene: TRBJ1-6
CDR3 length: 17
V gene: TRBV7-2
D gene: TRBD1
CDR3 protein: CASSLVPGGPGNSPLHF
CDR3 DNA: TGTGCCAGCAGCTTAGTCCCAGGGGGCCCAGGTAATTCACCCCTCCACTTT

J gene: TRBJ2-7
CDR3 length: 13
V gene: TRBV7-9
D gene: TRBD2
CDR3 protein: CASSGAGTLEQYF
CDR3 DNA: TGTGCCAGCAGTGGAGCGGGAACCCTCGAGCAGTACTTC

J gene: TRBJ2-7
CDR3 length: 14
V gene: TRBV6-5
D gene: TRBD1
CDR3 protein: CASSPGQGFHEQYF
CDR3 DNA: TGTGCCAGCAGTCCGGGACAGGGTTTCCACGAGCAGTACTTC

J gene: TRBJ1-1
CDR3 length: 14
V gene: TRBV4-2
D gene: -
CDR3 protein: CASSGGGSVTEAFF
CDR3 DNA: TGTGCCAGCAGCGGCGGGGGATCGGTGACTGAAGCTTTCTTT

J gene: TRBJ2-7
CDR3 length: 14
V gene: TRBV11-2
D gene: -
CDR3 protein: CASSPTEGWGEQYF
CDR3 DNA: TGTGCCAGCAGCCCCACTGAGGGATGGGGCGAGCAGTACTTC

J gene: TRBJ2-1
CDR3 length: 19
V gene: TRBV28
D gene: TRBD1
CDR3 protein: CASSFLDRGPYSSYNEQFF
CDR3 DNA: TGTGCCAGCAGTTTTCTTGACAGGGGGCCATACAGCTCCTACAATGAGCAGTTCTTC

J gene: TRBJ1-5
CDR3 length: 16
V gene: TRBV7-8
D gene: TRBD1
CDR3 protein: CASSSVGGNGFQPQHF
CDR3 DNA: TGTGCCAGCAGCTCCGTAGGGGGCAACGGGTTTCAGCCCCAGCATTTT

J gene: TRBJ1-6
CDR3 length: 16
V gene: TRBV6-5
D gene: TRBD1
CDR3 protein: CASSYGTGMGNSPLHF
CDR3 DNA: TGTGCCAGCAGTTACGGGACAGGGATGGGGAATTCACCCCTCCACTTT

J gene: TRBJ2-1
CDR3 length: 14
V gene: TRBV29-1
D gene: -
CDR3 protein: CSVEASGIDNEQFF
CDR3 DNA: TGCAGCGTTGAAGCCTCGGGGATTGACAATGAGCAGTTCTTC

J gene: TRBJ2-1
CDR3 length: 18
V gene: TRBV11-3
D gene: TRBD2
CDR3 protein: CASSPGTSGRYSYNEQFF
CDR3 DNA: TGTGCCAGCAGCCCTGGGACTAGCGGGAGGTACTCCTACAATGAGCAGTTCTTC

J gene: TRBJ1-5
CDR3 length: 15
V gene: TRBV27
D gene: -
CDR3 protein: CASSATWATDQPQHF
CDR3 DNA: TGTGCCAGCAGTGCCACGTGGGCCACCGATCAGCCCCAGCATTTT